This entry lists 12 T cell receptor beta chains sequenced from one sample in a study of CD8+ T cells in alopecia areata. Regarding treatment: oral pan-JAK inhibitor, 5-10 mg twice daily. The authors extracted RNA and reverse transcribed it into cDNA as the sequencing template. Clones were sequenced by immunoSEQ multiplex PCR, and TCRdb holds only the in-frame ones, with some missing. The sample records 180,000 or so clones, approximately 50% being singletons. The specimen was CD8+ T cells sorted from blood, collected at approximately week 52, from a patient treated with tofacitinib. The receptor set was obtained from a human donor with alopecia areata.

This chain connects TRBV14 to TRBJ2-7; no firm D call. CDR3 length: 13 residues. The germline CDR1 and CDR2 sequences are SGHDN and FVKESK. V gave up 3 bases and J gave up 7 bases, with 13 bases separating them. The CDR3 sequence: CASSHGSYLEQYF. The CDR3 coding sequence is TGTGCCAGCAGCCACGGCAGTTACTTGGAGCAGTACTTC.

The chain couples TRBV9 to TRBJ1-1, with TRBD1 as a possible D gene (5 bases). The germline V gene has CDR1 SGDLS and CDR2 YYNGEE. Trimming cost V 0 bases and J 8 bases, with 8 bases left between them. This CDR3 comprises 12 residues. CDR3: CASSVGGGEAFF. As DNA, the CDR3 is TGTGCCAGCAGCGTAGGCGGGGGAGAAGCTTTCTTT.

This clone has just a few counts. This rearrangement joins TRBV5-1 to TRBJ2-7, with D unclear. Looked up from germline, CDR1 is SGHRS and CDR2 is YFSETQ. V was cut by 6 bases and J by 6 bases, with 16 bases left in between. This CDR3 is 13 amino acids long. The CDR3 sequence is CASTLFPGGEQYF. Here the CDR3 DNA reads TGCGCCAGCACCTTATTCCCCGGCGGCGAGCAGTACTTC.

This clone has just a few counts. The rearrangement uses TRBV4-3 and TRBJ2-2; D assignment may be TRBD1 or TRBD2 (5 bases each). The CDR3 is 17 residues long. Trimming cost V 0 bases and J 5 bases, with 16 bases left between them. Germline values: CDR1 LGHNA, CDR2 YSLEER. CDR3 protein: CASSQEGFEGSTGELFF. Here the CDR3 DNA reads TGCGCCAGCAGCCAAGAAGGGTTCGAGGGGTCGACCGGGGAGCTGTTTTTT.

CDR3 region: CAISEFEGPDEQFF. CDR3 nucleotides: TGTGCCATCAGTGAGTTTGAGGGGCCGGATGAGCAGTTCTTC. The V gene is TRBV10-3, the J gene TRBJ2-1, with D perhaps assigned TRBD1 or TRBD2 (5 bases each). Between the trimmed V and J ends, which lost 1 base and 8 bases, there was a span of 12 bases. Germline lookup yields CDR1 ENHRY and CDR2 SYGVKD. The CDR3 is made up of 14 amino acids.

The CDR3 loop is CSVEDTRLAGGRDEQFF. DNA of the CDR3: TGCAGCGTTGAAGATACCAGACTAGCGGGGGGGCGGGATGAGCAGTTCTTC. This chain uses TRBV29-1 with TRBJ2-1; 14 nucleotides match TRBD2. This CDR3 comprises 17 residues. The trim removed 0 bases at V and 8 bases at J, leaving 9 bases unmatched. Germline-derived CDR1 and CDR2 are SQVTM and ANQGSEA.

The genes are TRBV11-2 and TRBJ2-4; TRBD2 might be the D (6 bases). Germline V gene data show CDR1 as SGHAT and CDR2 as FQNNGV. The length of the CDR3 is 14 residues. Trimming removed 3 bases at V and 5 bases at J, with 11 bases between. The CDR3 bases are TGTGCCAGCAGCTTGAGCGGCGGGGAAAACATTCAGTACTTC. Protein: CASSLSGGENIQYF.

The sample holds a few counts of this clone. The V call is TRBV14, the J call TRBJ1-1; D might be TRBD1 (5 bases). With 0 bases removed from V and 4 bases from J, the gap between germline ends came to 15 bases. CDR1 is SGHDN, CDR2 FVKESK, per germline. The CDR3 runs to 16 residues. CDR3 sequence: CASSQDVAPGTTEAFF. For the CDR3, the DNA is TGTGCCAGCAGCCAAGATGTCGCCCCAGGGACCACTGAAGCTTTCTTT.

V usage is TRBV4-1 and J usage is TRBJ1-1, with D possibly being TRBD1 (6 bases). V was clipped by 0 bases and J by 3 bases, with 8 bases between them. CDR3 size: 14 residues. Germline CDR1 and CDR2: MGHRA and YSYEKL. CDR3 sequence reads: CASSQERGYTEAFF. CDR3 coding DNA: TGCGCCAGCAGCCAAGAAAGGGGGTACACTGAAGCTTTCTTT.

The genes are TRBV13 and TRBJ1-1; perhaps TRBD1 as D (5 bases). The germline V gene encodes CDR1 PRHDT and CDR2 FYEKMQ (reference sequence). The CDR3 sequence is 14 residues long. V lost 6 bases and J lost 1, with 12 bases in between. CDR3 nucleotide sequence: TGTGCCAGCAGGGCCCAGGGTGGGAACACTGAAGCTTTCTTT. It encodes CASRAQGGNTEAFF.

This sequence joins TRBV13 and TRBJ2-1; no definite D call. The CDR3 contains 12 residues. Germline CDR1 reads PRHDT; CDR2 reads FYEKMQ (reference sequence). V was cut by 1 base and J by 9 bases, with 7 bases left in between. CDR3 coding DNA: TGTGCCAGCAGCTTAGAGTTCAGTGAGCAGTTCTTC. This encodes CASSLEFSEQFF.

CDR3 nucleotides: TGTGCCAGCAGGGGGACTAGCGGGGACTACAATGAGCAGTTCTTC. Translating it yields CASRGTSGDYNEQFF. The chain is built from TRBV5-4 and TRBJ2-1; 13 bases are shared with TRBD2. The CDR3 is made up of 15 amino acids. Germline V gene data show CDR1 as SGHNT and CDR2 as YYREEE (reference sequence). J lost 3 bases, V lost 5 bases, and 2 bases had no gene match.